The 25 T cell receptor beta chains given below trace back to one sample, sequenced in a study of T-cell reconstitution after alpha-beta-depleted transplantation in children (dated by TCRdb to about 2016). The treatment or condition label here, explained by the study, means: allogeneic hematopoietic cell transplantation with graft depleted of TCRalphabeta T cells and CD19 B cells. To prepare the library, PCR was applied. For sequencing, an Illumina HiSeq 2500 was employed. Molecular barcoding was employed in the preparation of TCR libraries, with unique molecular identifiers being used to normalize TCRbeta repertoire quantification. TCRdb cleaned the public reads at Q25 with fastp, built clones with MiXCR and kept in-frame beta chains. Duplicate CDR3 protein sequences are folded into a single record with the most common DNA and genes. The sample table records some 460,000 distinct CDR3 sequences; roughly 15% of these occur just once. The top ten clones comprise over 25% of the sample.

The specimen was PBMCs, mostly from graft donor cells, collected 360 days after TCRalphabeta/CD19-depleted stem cell transplant. The receptors were gathered from a boy under two years old who had a stem cell transplant for Wiskott-Aldrich syndrome, so the T cells may come from the graft donor.

As concerns this clonotype: A junction boundary mismatches the germline segment, possibly from a read error. The chain combines TRBV5-1 with TRBJ2-5; perhaps TRBD2 as D (5 bases). This CDR3 is 15 amino acids long. Per germline, CDR1 SGHRS and CDR2 YFSETQ. For the CDR3, the DNA is TGCGCCAGCACCTTGGAGGATCGAGGCGGTGAGACCCAGTACTTC. Protein sequence: CASTLEDRGGETQYF.

The genes are TRBV24-1 and TRBJ2-7, with 10 bases that match TRBD2. Losses at the gene ends were 4 bases for V and 1 base for J; bases not matched to a gene: 3. The V gene's germline CDR1 is KGHDR and CDR2 SFDVKD. The CDR3 contains 15 residues. CDR3 in DNA: TGTGCCACCAGTGACGGTAGCGGGAGGTCCTACGAGCAGTACTTC. This sequence encodes CATSDGSGRSYEQYF.

This clonotype appeared a few times. This chain connects TRBV5-1 to TRBJ2-1, with unresolved D. The CDR3 is 13 residues long. CDR1 is SGHRS, CDR2 YFSETQ, per germline. Trimming took off 5 bases at V and 7 bases at J, with 13 bases between the two ends. CDR3: CASRTARGNEQFF. The CDR3 DNA sequence: TGCGCCAGCAGGACCGCTCGTGGTAATGAGCAGTTCTTC.

This clonotype was seen more than once but under ten times. The chain carries TRBV20-1 and TRBJ2-7; TRBD1 might be the D (5 bases). Trimming left V 3 bases short and J 3 bases short, with 6 bases between. The CDR3 runs to 11 residues. CDR1 is DFQATT and CDR2 is SNEGSKA in the germline V gene (reference sequence). CDR3 coding DNA: TGCAGTGCTAGCAGGGACTACGAGCAGTACTTC. Amino acids: CSASRDYEQYF.

This clonotype has only a few counts. The V gene is TRBV24-1, the J gene TRBJ2-7, with 7 bases aligning to TRBD1. Germline trimming cut 3 bases from V and 4 bases from J; bases unmatched to any gene: 5. Germline V gives CDR1 KGHDR, CDR2 SFDVKD. This CDR3 region has 14 residues. The CDR3 DNA follows: TGTGCCACCAGTGATCGGGACAGCGGATACGAGCAGTACTTC. It encodes CATSDRDSGYEQYF.

The rearrangement uses TRBV27 and TRBJ2-5; D might be TRBD1 (5 bases). Germline CDR1 reads MNHEY; CDR2 reads SMNVEV (reference sequence). The CDR3 totals 17 residues. Trimming pared 5 bases from V and 1 base from J, leaving 20 bases between. CDR3 region: CASSLETKDTPQETQYF. The DNA for the CDR3 is TGTGCCAGCAGTCTCGAAACCAAGGACACCCCCCAAGAGACCCAGTACTTC.

This clonotype was found a few times. This rearrangement joins TRBV11-2 to TRBJ2-1; a weak D match, TRBD2 (6 bases). Germline CDR1 and CDR2: SGHAT and FQNNGV. This CDR3 spans 15 amino acids. The V gene lost 1 base and the J gene lost 8 bases, with 15 bases spanning the gap. CDR3 bases: TGTGCCAGCAGCTTAGGGCGGGGTCCCGACTATGAGCAGTTCTTC. It encodes CASSLGRGPDYEQFF. Together with reference TRBV11-2 and TRBJ2-1, the CDR3 gives the full variable domain: EAGVAQSPRYKIIEKRQSVAFWCNPISGHATLYWYQQILGQGPKLLIQFQNNGVVDDSQLPKDRFSAERLKGVDSTLKIQPAKLEDSAVYLCASSLGRGPDYEQFFGPGTRLTVL.

This clonotype showed up many times. V is TRBV29-1 and J is TRBJ2-7; no definite D call. The ends were cut back, 4 bases at V and 6 bases at J, with 10 bases in the middle. The germline gives CDR1 SQVTM, CDR2 ANQGSEA. CDR3 length: 11 residues. In DNA form, the CDR3 reads TGCAGCGTTGGAAAAGCTGGCGAGCAGTACTTC. As protein: CSVGKAGEQYF.

J is TRBJ2-7 and V is TRBV12-3 or TRBV12-4, with no clear D. CDR3 length equals 16 residues. Trimming took off 6 bases at V and 6 bases at J, with 24 bases between the two ends. The CDR3 nucleotides are TGTGCCAGCAGCCCCAGATCATCGACGGCGCGAAGCGAGCAGTACTTC. This sequence encodes CASSPRSSTARSEQYF.

This clonotype was observed a few times. V and J are TRBV4-1 and TRBJ2-7, with D possibly being TRBD1 or TRBD2 (5 bases each). Germline values: CDR1 MGHRA, CDR2 YSYEKL. This CDR3 region has 16 residues. With 0 bases removed from V and 3 bases from J, the gap between germline ends came to 15 bases. The CDR3 loop is CASSQDYLGTDYEQYF. CDR3 bases: TGCGCCAGCAGCCAAGATTATTTAGGGACGGACTACGAGCAGTACTTC.

This clonotype was picked up a small number of times. The V gene is TRBV3-1, the J gene TRBJ2-5; no reliable D call. CDR3 length: 14 residues. V was shortened by 4 bases and J by 5 bases, with 14 bases between the two germline ends. The germline V gene encodes CDR1 LGHDT and CDR2 YNNKEL (reference sequence). The CDR3 here is CASSPDLPRETQYF. CDR3 in DNA: TGTGCCAGCAGCCCCGATCTTCCCAGGGAGACCCAGTACTTC.

This sequence joins TRBV2 and TRBJ2-7; no clear D gene. Deletions cut 7 bases from V and 1 base from J, with 14 bases between. CDR1 SNHLY and CDR2 FYNNEI come from the germline V gene. This CDR3 contains 14 residues. The CDR3 reads CASTTVGFSYEQYF. CDR3 DNA sequence: TGTGCCAGCACCACGGTAGGTTTTTCCTACGAGCAGTACTTC.

This clonotype was observed a few times. This chain joins TRBV5-1 and TRBJ2-7; 10 bases match TRBD2. V shed 6 bases, J shed 2 bases, and the junction held 5 bases outside the gene matches. This CDR3 has 14 amino acids. Germline V lookup: CDR1 SGHRS, CDR2 YFSETQ. CDR3 bases: TGCGCCAGCAAGCGGCTAGCGGGGGCCTACGAGCAGTACTTC. Its translation: CASKRLAGAYEQYF.

This clonotype was counted many times. V and J are TRBV29-1 and TRBJ2-1; 8 nucleotides agree with TRBD2. Per germline, CDR1 SQVTM and CDR2 ANQGSEA. The trim removed 4 bases at V and 2 bases at J, leaving 7 bases unmatched. This CDR3 spans 15 amino acids. CDR3 residues: CSVAYGGRTYNEQFF. The CDR3 nucleotides read TGCAGCGTTGCTTATGGCGGGAGGACCTACAATGAGCAGTTCTTC.

The chain has TRBV12-3 or TRBV12-4 and TRBJ1-2; TRBD1 matches at 7 bases. The CDR3 contains 12 residues. The V gene end was trimmed by 5 bases and the J gene end by 3 bases; junction bases not matched to a gene: 0. The CDR3 reads CASSTGDYGYTF. The CDR3 DNA is TGTGCCAGCAGTACAGGGGACTATGGCTACACCTTC.

There are a few counts of this clonotype. The chain carries TRBV25-1 and TRBJ2-1; D remains ambiguous. There are 15 residues in the CDR3. The V gene lost 6 bases and the J gene lost 7 bases, with 19 bases spanning the gap. Looked up from germline, CDR1 is MGHDK and CDR2 is SYGVNS. CDR3 region: CASSQQGKIANEQFF. CDR3 in DNA: TGTGCCAGCAGCCAACAAGGAAAAATAGCTAATGAGCAGTTCTTC.

The CDR3 sequence: CASSLKFLGGAGANVLTF. The CDR3 bases are TGTGCCAGCAGCTTAAAATTTCTGGGGGGCGCTGGGGCCAACGTCCTGACTTTC. This chain connects TRBV11-2 to TRBJ2-6; the D call may be TRBD1 or TRBD2 (6 bases each). This CDR3 comprises 18 residues. V was cut by 2 bases and J by 2 bases, with 16 bases left in between. Germline CDR1 is SGHAT and CDR2 is FQNNGV.

This clonotype has a handful of counts. The rearrangement uses TRBV12-3 or TRBV12-4 and TRBJ2-3, with 10 bases fitting TRBD1. The length of the CDR3 is 15 residues. V was clipped by 3 bases and J by 3 bases; unmatched bases: 3. The CDR3 DNA sequence: TGTGCCAGCAGTTTCGACAGGGGGCTAACAGATACGCAGTATTTT. This codes for CASSFDRGLTDTQYF.

The J gene is TRBJ2-7, the V gene TRBV3-1; 7 bases line up with TRBD1. The CDR3 is 16 residues long. The trim removed 2 bases at V and 2 bases at J, leaving 9 bases unmatched. Germline V gives CDR1 LGHDT, CDR2 YNNKEL (reference sequence). CDR3 sequence: CASSQSVGQITYEQYF. In nucleotides, the CDR3 is TGTGCCAGCAGCCAAAGTGTGGGACAGATTACCTACGAGCAGTACTTC.

This rearrangement joins TRBV3-1 to TRBJ2-1, with 8 bases fitting TRBD2. The length of the CDR3 is 14 residues. The germline V gene encodes CDR1 LGHDT and CDR2 YNNKEL (reference sequence). Unmatched junction bases numbered 7, after V lost 4 bases and J lost 8 bases. Here the CDR3 DNA reads TGTGCCAGCAGCCGACTAGCGCGGACCCATGAGCAGTTCTTC. Amino acids: CASSRLARTHEQFF.

This clonotype was found a few times. The gene calls are TRBV20-1 and TRBJ2-5; 10 bases agree with TRBD2. The CDR3 extends over 14 amino acids. After removal of 3 bases from V and 4 bases from J, the junction contained 5 bases not matched to a gene. CDR1 DFQATT and CDR2 SNEGSKA come from the germline V gene (reference sequence). CDR3 amino acids: CSASQRGGVETQYF. The CDR3 nucleotides read TGCAGTGCTAGCCAGCGGGGGGGCGTAGAGACCCAGTACTTC.

The chain has TRBV29-1 and TRBJ1-3; D is undetermined. In germline, CDR1 is SQVTM, CDR2 ANQGSEA. The CDR3 consists of 13 residues. V lost 2 bases and J lost 4, with 9 bases in between. This chain's CDR3 is CSVESGRGNTIYF. As DNA, the CDR3 is TGCAGCGTTGAATCTGGCCGGGGAAACACCATATATTTT.

The rearrangement uses TRBV6-5 and TRBJ1-5, with D perhaps TRBD1 (5 bases). The CDR3 runs 18 residues. Germline V gene data show CDR1 as MNHEY and CDR2 as SVGAGI. V gave up 5 bases and J gave up 4 bases, with 24 bases separating them. This chain's CDR3 is CASSHLSGPSRPNQPQHF. As DNA, the CDR3 is TGTGCCAGCAGTCACCTTTCGGGACCCTCGAGGCCAAATCAGCCCCAGCATTTT.

For the CDR3, the DNA is TGCAGTGCTAGATTTCTGATGGGACACAACAATGAGCAGTTCTTC. Protein: CSARFLMGHNNEQFF. The chain employs TRBV20-1 and TRBJ2-1; the D gene is possibly TRBD1 (6 bases). This CDR3 spans 15 amino acids. V lost 2 bases and J lost 5, with 16 bases in between. In germline, CDR1 is DFQATT, CDR2 SNEGSKA (reference sequence).

The chain joins TRBV29-1 to TRBJ2-1; weak D call: TRBD1 (7 bases). This CDR3 contains 16 residues. Germline CDR1 SQVTM, CDR2 ANQGSEA. Trimming removed 5 bases from V and 2 bases from J, with 19 bases in between. The CDR3 region has the DNA TGCAGCGTTATAGACAGGGTCCGGGGGCCCTACAATGAGCAGTTCTTC. Residues: CSVIDRVRGPYNEQFF.